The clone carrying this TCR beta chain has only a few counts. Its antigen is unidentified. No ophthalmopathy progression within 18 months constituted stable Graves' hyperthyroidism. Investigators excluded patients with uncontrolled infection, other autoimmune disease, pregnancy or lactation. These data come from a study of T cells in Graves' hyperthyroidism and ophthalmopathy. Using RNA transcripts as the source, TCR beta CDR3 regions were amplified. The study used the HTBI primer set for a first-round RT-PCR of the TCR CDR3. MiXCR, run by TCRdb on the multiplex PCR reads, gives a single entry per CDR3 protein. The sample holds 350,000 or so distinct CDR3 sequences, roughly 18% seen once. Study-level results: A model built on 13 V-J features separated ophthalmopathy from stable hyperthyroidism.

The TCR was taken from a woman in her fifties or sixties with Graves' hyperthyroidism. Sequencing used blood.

The DNA for the CDR3 is TGTGCCAGCAGTTTCGAAATAGGGCTAGCGGGCGGTGAGCAGTACTTC. This codes for CASSFEIGLAGGEQYF. The chain carries TRBV28 and TRBJ2-7; TRBD2 aligns across 8 bases. Germline CDR1 and CDR2: MDHEN and SYDVKM. This CDR3 is 16 amino acids long. V shed 3 bases and J 7 bases; nucleotides not matched to a gene: 14.